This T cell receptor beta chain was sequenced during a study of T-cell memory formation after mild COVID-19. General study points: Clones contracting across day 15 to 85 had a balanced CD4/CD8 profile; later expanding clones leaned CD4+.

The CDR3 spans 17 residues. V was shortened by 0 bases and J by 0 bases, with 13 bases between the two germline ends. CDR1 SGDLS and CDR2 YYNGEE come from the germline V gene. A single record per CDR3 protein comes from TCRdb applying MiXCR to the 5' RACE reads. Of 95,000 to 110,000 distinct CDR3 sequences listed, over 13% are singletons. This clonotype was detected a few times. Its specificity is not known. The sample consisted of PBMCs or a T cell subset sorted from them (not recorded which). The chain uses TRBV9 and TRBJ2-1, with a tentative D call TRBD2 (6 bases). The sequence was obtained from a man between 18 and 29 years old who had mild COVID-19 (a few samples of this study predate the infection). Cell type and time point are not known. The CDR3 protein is CASSVGGGVDSYNEQFF. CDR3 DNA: TGTGCCAGCAGCGTAGGCGGAGGGGTGGACTCCTACAATGAGCAGTTCTTC.